Listed here are 29 T cell receptor beta chains from one sample, sequenced in a study of blood T cell repertoires in COVID-19. The method was immunoSEQ multiplex PCR; TCRdb's version includes in-frame clones alone and lacks a portion of them. The repertoire consists of 140,000 or so clones, with about 88% occurring once and the leading ten covering roughly 2.5%. Sequencing was performed on peripheral blood. The receptors originated from a human donor with COVID-19, enrolled during active disease. The donor label of this sample is uncertain.

The chain uses TRBV13 and TRBJ2-3; maybe TRBD1 (6 bases). CDR1 is PRHDT and CDR2 is FYEKMQ in the germline V gene (reference sequence). Trimming stripped 3 bases from V and 1 base from J, with 8 bases between. The CDR3 consists of 14 residues. The CDR3 sequence: CASSLGARTDTQYF. The CDR3 bases are TGTGCCAGCAGCTTGGGGGCCCGCACAGATACGCAGTATTTT.

This clone was observed once. The genes are TRBV10-1 and TRBJ1-6; D ambiguous. The V and J ends lost 3 bases and 5 bases respectively, with 5 bases between them. Per germline, CDR1 WNHNN and CDR2 SYGVQD (reference sequence). The CDR3 runs to 13 residues. The CDR3 coding sequence is TGCGCCAGCAGTGACGGGAATAATTCACCCCTCCACTTT. Protein product: CASSDGNNSPLHF.

This chain connects TRBV5-1 to TRBJ2-7; maybe TRBD2 (7 bases). The V and J ends lost 4 bases and 3 bases respectively, with 11 bases between them. The CDR3 has 13 amino acids. From germline, CDR1 is SGHRS and CDR2 YFSETQ. For the CDR3, the DNA is TGCGCCAGCAGCCAAGGGGGGGACTACGAGCAGTACTTC. Translation: CASSQGGDYEQYF.

This chain joins TRBV10-3 and TRBJ1-6; no firm D call. The CDR3 loop spans 16 amino acids. The germline V gene encodes CDR1 ENHRY and CDR2 SYGVKD. V lost 6 bases, J lost 0 bases, and 12 bases lay in between. CDR3 coding DNA: TGTGCCATCAGCGGGGTCGCGAGCTCCTATAATTCACCCCTCCACTTT. Its translation is CAISGVASSYNSPLHF.

This chain connects TRBV25-1 to TRBJ2-5; 11 bases fit TRBD2. Germline V gene lookup returns CDR1 MGHDK and CDR2 SYGVNS. V shed 2 bases, J shed 4 bases, and the junction held 6 bases outside the gene matches. The CDR3 is made up of 16 amino acids. CDR3 DNA: TGTGCCAGCAGTGAAGTGTTAGCGGGGGGGGGAGAGACCCAGTACTTC. Translated, it gives CASSEVLAGGGETQYF.

The chain carries TRBV19 and TRBJ1-4; D is ambiguous. The V and J ends lost 6 bases and 7 bases respectively, with 12 bases between them. The CDR3 is 13 amino acids. Germline V gives CDR1 LNHDA, CDR2 SQIVND (reference sequence). The CDR3 DNA is TGTGCCAGTAGATCGGAGTTTCTTGAAAAACTGTTTTTT. Amino acid sequence: CASRSEFLEKLFF.

The chain recombines TRBV25-1 with TRBJ2-7, with 8 positions matching TRBD2. Germline assignment: CDR1 MGHDK and CDR2 SYGVNS. The CDR3 has 17 residues. V lost 0 bases, J lost 3 bases, and 10 bases stayed unmatched. The CDR3 DNA follows: TGTGCCAGCAGTGAATATCAGGGGACGGGACTAGACTACGAGCAGTACTTC. Residues: CASSEYQGTGLDYEQYF.

This clone was seen a few times. CDR3 region: CASSESGEQPQHF. CDR3 coding DNA: TGCGCCAGCAGTGAGTCAGGGGAACAGCCCCAGCATTTT. This rearrangement joins TRBV10-1 to TRBJ1-5; TRBD1 is a possible D gene (5 bases). The CDR3 is 13 amino acids. The germline V and J ends were trimmed by 0 bases and 7 bases, with 7 bases remaining between them. Germline V gene sequence: CDR1 WNHNN, CDR2 SYGVQD (reference sequence).

The V and J genes are TRBV2 and TRBJ2-7, with TRBD1 as a possible D gene (6 bases). V was pared by 5 bases and J by 1 base, with 12 bases between. Germline V lookup: CDR1 SNHLY, CDR2 FYNNEI. This CDR3 is built from 14 residues. The DNA of the CDR3 is TGTGCCAGCAGTCGGGACACAGCATCCTACGAGCAGTACTTC. Translation: CASSRDTASYEQYF.

This chain connects TRBV5-1 to TRBJ2-1, with 15 bases identical to TRBD2. V lost 3 bases and J lost 0; bases outside the gene matches: 4. Germline V gives CDR1 SGHRS, CDR2 YFSETQ. CDR3 size: 18 residues. The CDR3 spells CASSWTSGGVSSYNEQFF. Written as DNA, the CDR3 is TGCGCCAGCAGCTGGACTAGCGGGGGGGTGAGCTCCTACAATGAGCAGTTCTTC.

This rearrangement joins TRBV2 to TRBJ1-5; D gene uncertain. Germline CDR1 and CDR2: SNHLY and FYNNEI. V lost 2 bases and J lost 1, with 9 bases in between. The CDR3 totals 15 residues. This CDR3 reads CASSEFRVSNQPQHF. CDR3 in DNA: TGTGCCAGCAGTGAATTCCGGGTGAGCAATCAGCCCCAGCATTTT.

The chain employs TRBV18 and TRBJ2-2; TRBD1 agrees at 7 bases. The CDR3 has 15 residues. V was pared by 3 bases and J by 4 bases, with 5 bases of the junction left unmatched. The germline V gene has CDR1 KGHSH and CDR2 LQKENI. CDR3 loop: CASSPETGITGELFF. The CDR3 nucleotides read TGTGCCAGCTCACCGGAGACAGGGATCACCGGGGAGCTGTTTTTT.

The CDR3 protein is CASSLWGQGDTGELFF. CDR3 bases: TGTGCCAGCTCACTTTGGGGACAGGGGGACACCGGGGAGCTGTTTTTT. This rearrangement joins TRBV9 to TRBJ2-2; 11 nucleotides match TRBD1. The CDR3 runs 16 residues. With 7 bases clipped from V and 3 bases from J, the junction kept 8 bases outside the gene matches. The germline gives CDR1 SGDLS, CDR2 YYNGEE.

This rearrangement joins TRBV4-2 to TRBJ2-5; 7 nucleotides match TRBD2. V shed 0 bases and J 1 base; nucleotides not matched to a gene: 11. The CDR3 is 18 amino acids. Germline V gene lookup returns CDR1 LGHNA and CDR2 YNFKEQ. In DNA form, the CDR3 reads TGTGCCAGCAGCCAAGAGGCGTGGGGAGGGCCCATCCAAGAGACCCAGTACTTC. As protein: CASSQEAWGGPIQETQYF.

J is TRBJ1-1 and V is TRBV2; 8 bases map to TRBD1. From germline, CDR1 is SNHLY and CDR2 FYNNEI. V trimming: 3 bases; J trimming: 4 bases; junction bases outside the gene matches: 7. The CDR3 runs 15 residues. The CDR3: CASSESTGVTTEAFF. CDR3 nucleotide sequence: TGTGCCAGCAGTGAGTCGACAGGGGTCACCACTGAAGCTTTCTTT.

V usage is TRBV6-5 and J usage is TRBJ1-5; no clear D. This CDR3 is 12 amino acids long. CDR1 is MNHEY and CDR2 is SVGAGI in the germline V gene. V was pared by 8 bases and J by 6 bases, with 11 bases between. As DNA, the CDR3 is TGTGCCAGCGGGCCCTGGGTTCAGCCCCAGCATTTT. It is translated as CASGPWVQPQHF.

This rearrangement joins TRBV21-1 to TRBJ2-5; the table's D call, TRBD2, has no DNA check behind it. TRBV21-1 is a listed pseudogene. The CDR3 is 13 amino acids. CDR3 sequence (DNA): TGTGCCAGCAGCAAAGTGGCGGGGGAGACCCAGTACTTC. Amino acid sequence: CASSKVAGETQYF.

V and J are TRBV12-3 or TRBV12-4 and TRBJ1-2, with D possibly matching TRBD1 (5 bases). CDR3 size: 13 residues. The V and J ends lost 4 bases and 2 bases respectively, with 8 bases between them. Here the CDR3 reads CASSSEGNYGYTF. CDR3 bases: TGTGCCAGCAGTTCGGAGGGGAACTATGGCTACACCTTC.

A few counts support this clone. This rearrangement joins TRBV29-1 to TRBJ1-2; the D gene is possibly TRBD1 (5 bases). CDR3 length: 14 residues. Germline V gene sequence: CDR1 SQVTM, CDR2 ANQGSEA. Deletions cut 8 bases from V and 0 bases from J, with 16 bases between. This chain's CDR3 is CSSPIGDSNYGYTF. The CDR3 DNA reads as TGCAGCTCCCCCATCGGGGACTCTAACTATGGCTACACCTTC.

DNA of the CDR3: TGCGCCAGCAGTCAATCGAGGGTGAGCTCCTATAATTCACCCCTCCACTTT. Protein sequence: CASSQSRVSSYNSPLHF. The chain joins TRBV23-1 to TRBJ1-6; D is unclear. TRBV23-1 is sorted into the ORF group, with uncertain function. V was trimmed by 0 bases and J by 0 bases, leaving 9 bases between them. The CDR3 has 17 residues.

There are a few counts of this clone. The chain links TRBV19 to TRBJ1-6; 7 bases line up with TRBD1. CDR1 is LNHDA, CDR2 SQIVND, per germline (reference sequence). The length of the CDR3 is 15 residues. V gave up 5 bases and J gave up 10 bases; unmatched junction bases: 11. The CDR3 loop is CASSPLRRGLSPLHF. DNA of the CDR3: TGTGCCAGTAGTCCCTTAAGGAGGGGGCTCTCACCCCTCCACTTT.

The chain recombines TRBV27 with TRBJ1-2; 7 nucleotides match TRBD1. Germline CDR1 is MNHEY and CDR2 is SMNVEV (reference sequence). J was trimmed by 0 bases and V by 2 bases; bases with no gene match: 3. This CDR3 spans 15 amino acids. CDR3 in amino acids: CASSLRTGSNYGYTF. The CDR3 DNA reads as TGTGCCAGCAGTTTAAGGACAGGCTCTAACTATGGCTACACCTTC.

The V call is TRBV19, the J call TRBJ2-5; 9 bases are shared with TRBD1. With V trimmed by 5 bases and J by 2 bases, 6 bases remained unmatched. Looked up from germline, CDR1 is LNHDA and CDR2 is SQIVND (reference sequence). The CDR3 is made up of 15 amino acids. This CDR3 is CASSVSGTGQETQYF. The CDR3 DNA is TGTGCCAGTAGTGTCTCCGGGACAGGGCAAGAGACCCAGTACTTC.

The CDR3: CASSPQGPQGNTEAFF. The CDR3 nucleotides are TGTGCCAGCTCACCACAGGGGCCCCAGGGGAATACTGAAGCTTTCTTT. V usage is TRBV18 and J usage is TRBJ1-1; the D gene is possibly TRBD1 (6 bases). Germline loops: CDR1 KGHSH, CDR2 LQKENI. The CDR3 sequence is 16 residues long. Trimming pared 1 base from V and 5 bases from J, leaving 17 bases between.

This clone was observed a few times. The chain joins TRBV18 to TRBJ1-5, with 10 nucleotides matching TRBD1. The junction had 4 bases not matched to a gene; V was cut back by 2 bases and J by 3 bases. CDR1 is KGHSH and CDR2 is LQKENI in the germline V gene. The CDR3 is made up of 16 amino acids. The CDR3 DNA sequence: TGTGCCAGCTCACCATGGACAGGGGGTGACAATCAGCCCCAGCATTTT. This codes for CASSPWTGGDNQPQHF.

This clone has only one observation. V gene TRBV30 combines with J gene TRBJ1-2; weak D call: TRBD1 (5 bases). Germline CDR1 is GTSNPN and CDR2 is SVGIG (reference sequence). Trimming stripped 2 bases from V and 8 bases from J, with 9 bases between. This CDR3 region has 11 residues. DNA for the CDR3: TGTGCCTGGAGTCTAAAGGGGGGCTACACCTTC. Residues: CAWSLKGGYTF.

This chain connects TRBV27 to TRBJ1-2; D not resolved. This CDR3 contains 14 residues. Germline CDR1 reads MNHEY; CDR2 reads SMNVEV (reference sequence). V was cut by 4 bases and J by 9 bases, with 18 bases left in between. The CDR3 is CASSSAASPRSYTF. The CDR3 DNA follows: TGTGCCAGCAGTTCGGCGGCGTCGCCGCGGAGCTACACCTTC.

The J gene is TRBJ1-5, the V gene TRBV7-9; no clear D gene. This CDR3 is 14 amino acids long. Between the trimmed V and J ends, which lost 0 bases and 6 bases, there was a span of 9 bases. CDR1 and CDR2 from the germline V gene are SEHNR and FQNEAQ (reference sequence). The DNA of the CDR3 is TGTGCCAGCAGCTTAGCCGGGGAGAGTCAGCCCCAGCATTTT. It encodes CASSLAGESQPQHF.

In this sample, this clone turned up a few times. The CDR3 region is CASSGPTGRSPQHF. CDR3 DNA sequence: TGTGCCAGCAGTGGACCGACAGGGAGGTCACCCCAGCATTTT. V gene TRBV2 combines with J gene TRBJ1-5, with 7 bases matching TRBD1. J lost 10 bases, V lost 4 bases, and 10 bases had no gene match. This CDR3 is 14 amino acids long. The germline CDR1 and CDR2 sequences are SNHLY and FYNNEI. Full variable domain (outside the CDR3, taken from reference TRBV2 and TRBJ1-5): EPEVTQTPSHQVTQMGQEVILRCVPISNHLYFYWYRQILGQKVEFLVSFYNNEISEKSEIFDDQFSVERPDGSNFTLKIRSTKLEDSAMYFCASSGPTGRSPQHFGDGTRLSIL.